This is a list of T cell receptor beta chains from one sample in a study of CD8+ T cells in alopecia areata. Using immunoSEQ multiplex PCR, the repertoire was profiled, and TCRdb retains in-frame clones only, with some absent. This sample yields just over 150,000 clones, of which around half are seen a single time; approximately 19% belongs to the top ten. The sample in question was CD8+ T cells sorted from blood, obtained at week 0. Every receptor here comes from a human donor with alopecia areata. CDR3s include the opening cysteine and the closing phenylalanine or tryptophan. The order of the fields is J gene, V gene, D gene, clone size, CDR3 DNA, CDR3 protein. The D gene is left open where the match is weak. Not every row has a clone size; where given, it reads once, few, many or a size class.

TRBJ2-5,TRBV9,NA,few,TGTGCCAGCAATCGGGGGCAAGAGACCCAGTACTTC,CASNRGQETQYF
TRBJ1-1,TRBV30,NA,NA,TGTGCCTGGAGCCCTTTCGTCGACACTGAAGCTTTCTTT,CAWSPFVDTEAFF
TRBJ2-4,TRBV27,NA,NA,TGTGCCAGCAGCCGATTGGGGGGACAGCCCCCTAAAGGCATTCAGTACTTC,CASSRLGGQPPKGIQYF
TRBJ1-2,TRBV9,NA,NA,TGTGCCAGCAGCGTAGCCAGGGAAACAGTGGTTAATGGCTACACCTTC,CASSVARETVVNGYTF
TRBJ2-7,TRBV28,NA,NA,TGTGCCAGCAGTTTAGCCGGGTCCGAATACGAGCAGTACTTC,CASSLAGSEYEQYF
TRBJ2-7,TRBV29-1,TRBD1,NA,TGCAGCGTCCGGACAGGGGAGTCCTACGAGCAGTACTTC,CSVRTGESYEQYF
TRBJ1-1,TRBV29-1,NA,NA,TGCAGCGTTGAGTGTAATGGGTGGGAGACAGTAAAGGTGAGGCCAGGCACTGAAGCTTTCTTT,CSVECNGWETVKVRPGTEAFF
TRBJ1-2,TRBV5-4,TRBD1,few,TGTGCCAGCAGCGTTGATCCGGGACAGGGGTACTATGGCTACACCTTC,CASSVDPGQGYYGYTF
TRBJ2-3,TRBV30,NA,NA,TGTGCCTGGAGTGATGGCACTTCCACAGATACGCAGTATTTT,CAWSDGTSTDTQYF
TRBJ2-5,TRBV25-1,TRBD2,NA,TGTGCCAGCAGTGAAACTAGCGGGGGGGCCCCAGAGACCCAGTACTTC,CASSETSGGAPETQYF
TRBJ1-2,TRBV29-1,NA,NA,TGCAGCGTTGTAGAGAGGAATGGCTACACCTTC,CSVVERNGYTF
TRBJ1-2,TRBV4-1,NA,few,TGCGCCAGCAGCCAAGAGGGTACGGGCGGCGGCTACACCTTC,CASSQEGTGGGYTF
TRBJ2-1,TRBV5-1,NA,NA,TGCGCCAGCACCATAAACAATGAGCAGTTCTTC,CASTINNEQFF
TRBJ2-1,TRBV30,NA,NA,TGTGCCTGGAGTGTACACCTGGGAGAGGAGCAGTTCTTC,CAWSVHLGEEQFF
TRBJ2-1,TRBV5-6,NA,NA,TGTGCCAGCAGCTTGGGGACACTGGGGGCCGGTCCCAATGAGCAGTTCTTC,CASSLGTLGAGPNEQFF
TRBJ2-1,TRBV19,NA,many,TGTGCCAGTAGTGGCGGTGAGCAGTTCTTC,CASSGGEQFF
TRBJ1-6,TRBV25-1,TRBD1,NA,TGTGCCAGCAGTGACTACAGGGGGAGGATTGTGAATTCACCCCTCCACTTT,CASSDYRGRIVNSPLHF
TRBJ1-1,TRBV30,NA,few,TGTGCCTGGAGTGCTACAGGCAACACTGAAGCTTTCTTT,CAWSATGNTEAFF
TRBJ2-2,TRBV7-8,NA,few,TGTGCCAGCAGCTTAGCCGGGAACACCGGGGAGCTGTTTTTT,CASSLAGNTGELFF
TRBJ2-7,TRBV12-5,NA,NA,TGTGCTAGTGGTTTGGACCTCGGGAGACAGAGCCTTGAGCAGTACTTC,CASGLDLGRQSLEQYF
TRBJ1-6,TRBV27,NA,NA,TGTGCCAGCAGTCTAGGACTCAATTCACCCCTCCACTTT,CASSLGLNSPLHF
TRBJ1-2,TRBV7-2,NA,NA,TGTGCCAGCAGCTCCTACGAGTTAGATGGCTACACCTTC,CASSSYELDGYTF
TRBJ2-7,TRBV4-1,TRBD1,NA,TGCGCCAGCAGCCAGGGAATAGACAGGGAATACGAGCAGTACTTC,CASSQGIDREYEQYF
TRBJ1-1,TRBV2,TRBD1,NA,TGTGCCAGCTCCAACGGCGCAGGGGGAGTGACTGAAGCTTTCTTT,CASSNGAGGVTEAFF
TRBJ2-3,TRBV11-2,TRBD1,NA,TGTGCCAGCAGCGCCTCAGGGGGTCAAAAGACAGATACGCAGTATTTT,CASSASGGQKTDTQYF
TRBJ2-5,TRBV5-1,NA,NA,TGCGCCAGCAGCCCTCCGACAGAGCAAGAGACCCAGTACTTC,CASSPPTEQETQYF
TRBJ2-1,TRBV29-1,NA,few,TGCAGCGTTGTGGGGGTCGAGGGGCACAATGAGCAGTTCTTC,CSVVGVEGHNEQFF
TRBJ1-3,TRBV4-3,NA,few,TGCGCCAGCAGCCAAGATCTGGGGAGCTCTGGAAACACCATATATTTT,CASSQDLGSSGNTIYF
TRBJ2-7,TRBV5-6,NA,NA,TGTGCCAGCCCGGTGTGCGGGACGTCTAGGGACTTC,CASPVCGTSRDF
TRBJ2-4,TRBV13,TRBD1,NA,TGTGCCAGCAGCTTATTGGGACAGGGGGCCAAAAACATTCAGTACTTC,CASSLLGQGAKNIQYF
TRBJ2-7,TRBV19,NA,NA,TGTGCCAGTAGTGCCGACTACGAGCAGTACTTC,CASSADYEQYF
TRBJ2-1,TRBV11-3,TRBD1,NA,TGTGCCAGCAGGGCCCGACAGGGGGAGAATGAGCAGTTCTTC,CASRARQGENEQFF
TRBJ2-7,TRBV4-3,TRBD1,NA,TGCGCCAGCAGCCAAGATAGGACAGGCATATACTACGAGCAGTACTTC,CASSQDRTGIYYEQYF
TRBJ1-1,TRBV2,TRBD1,NA,TGTGCCAGCAGAGCCGACAGGGGCACTGAAGCTTTCTTT,CASRADRGTEAFF
TRBJ2-1,TRBV29-1,NA,NA,TGCAGCGTTTACCAGGGTACAGCGCGGAATGAGCAGTTCTTC,CSVYQGTARNEQFF
TRBJ2-7,TRBV30,NA,NA,TGTGCCTGGAGCCCGGGGACGGCTTACGAGCAGTACTTC,CAWSPGTAYEQYF
TRBJ1-5,TRBV27,TRBD1,once,TGTGCCAGCAGTCAGGGACAGGGCCCAATGCCCCAGCATTTT,CASSQGQGPMPQHF
TRBJ1-2,TRBV2,NA,NA,TGTGCCAGCAGTGATGAGGGCTACACCTTC,CASSDEGYTF
TRBJ2-7,TRBV30,NA,few,TGTGCCTGGAGTGTGGGTACAGGGAACTACGAGCAGTACTTC,CAWSVGTGNYEQYF
TRBJ2-1,TRBV11-3,NA,many,TGTGCCAGCAGCTCATCAAGACGCGGGGATGAGCAGTTCTTC,CASSSSRRGDEQFF
TRBJ1-1,TRBV30,NA,NA,TGTGCCTGGAGTAGGGGACGGAACACTGAAGCTTTCTTT,CAWSRGRNTEAFF
TRBJ1-2,TRBV4-3,TRBD1,once,TGCGCCAGCAGCCAAGACCGACAGGGGGCTAACTATGGCTACACCTTC,CASSQDRQGANYGYTF
TRBJ1-2,TRBV7-9,NA,NA,TGTGCCAGCAGCTTCGGGGCTGGCTACACCTTC,CASSFGAGYTF
TRBJ2-5,TRBV29-1,TRBD1,NA,TGCAGCGTACTACACAGGGGGACCTTCCAAGAGACCCAGTACTTC,CSVLHRGTFQETQYF
TRBJ1-2,TRBV9,NA,NA,TGTGCCAGCAGCGCCACAGAGAACTATGGCTACACCTTC,CASSATENYGYTF
TRBJ1-1,TRBV30,NA,NA,TGTGCCTGGAGTGTACTAGAGAACACTGAAGCTTTCTTT,CAWSVLENTEAFF
TRBJ1-1,TRBV5-1,NA,NA,TGCGCCAGCAGCTTGGATTCTCGGACAAGGAACACTGAAGCTTTCTTT,CASSLDSRTRNTEAFF
TRBJ2-5,TRBV7-6,NA,NA,TGTGCCAGCAGCTTAGCAGCCGGGACAGAGACCCAGTACTTC,CASSLAAGTETQYF
TRBJ2-7,TRBV7-8,TRBD1,NA,TGTGCCAGCAGCTCCCCGAGACAGGGGAATTACGAGCAGTACTTC,CASSSPRQGNYEQYF
TRBJ2-1,TRBV7-2,TRBD1,NA,TGTGCCAGCAGCCAGACAGGGGGCTCCTACAATGAGCAGTTCTTC,CASSQTGGSYNEQFF
TRBJ1-1,TRBV11-2,NA,few,TGTGCCACATGGGATGGCACTGAAGCTTTCTTT,CATWDGTEAFF